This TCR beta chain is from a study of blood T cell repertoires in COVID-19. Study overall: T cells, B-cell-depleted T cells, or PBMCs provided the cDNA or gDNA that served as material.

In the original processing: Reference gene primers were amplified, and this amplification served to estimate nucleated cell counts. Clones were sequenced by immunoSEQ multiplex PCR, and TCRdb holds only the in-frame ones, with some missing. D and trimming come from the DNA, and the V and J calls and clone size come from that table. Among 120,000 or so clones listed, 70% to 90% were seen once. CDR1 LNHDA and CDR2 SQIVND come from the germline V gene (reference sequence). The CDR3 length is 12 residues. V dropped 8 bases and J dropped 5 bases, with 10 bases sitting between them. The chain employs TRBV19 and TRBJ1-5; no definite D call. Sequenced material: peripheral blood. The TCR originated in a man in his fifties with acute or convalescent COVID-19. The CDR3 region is CASRVADQPQHF. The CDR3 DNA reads TGTGCCAGTCGGGTTGCCGATCAGCCCCAGCATTTT.